The rows below give T cell receptor beta chains drawn from one sample of a study of human T cells and chemical hapten exposure. TCRdb processed the RACE reads anew with MiXCR; each CDR3 protein has one entry. The repertoire has around 70,000 distinct CDR3 sequences, 6% to 7% of them found once; the top ten carry roughly 3.5%. Material: whole blood. These receptors all come from a female donor in good health. Some clones in this sample may be carry-over from other donors' samples. The CDR3 runs from the conserved cysteine through the conserved F or W. The D gene is left open where the match is weak. Clone size is stated in some rows and not others, as once, few, many or a class when expanded.

V gene: TRBV28; D gene: .; J gene: TRBJ1-1; clone size: many; CDR3 DNA: TGTGCCAGCAGTCCCTGGGGGGGGGGAAGAGACACTGAAGCTTTCTTT; CDR3 protein: CASSPWGGGRDTEAFF
V gene: TRBV30; D gene: .; J gene: TRBJ1-3; clone size: few; CDR3 DNA: TGTGCCTGGAGTCGTACAGGCTACTCTGGAAACACCATATATTTT; CDR3 protein: CAWSRTGYSGNTIYF
V gene: TRBV28; D gene: .; J gene: TRBJ2-2; clone size: many; CDR3 DNA: TGTGCCAGCAGTTCCACCGCAGTAGGGGAGCTGTTTTTT; CDR3 protein: CASSSTAVGELFF
V gene: TRBV28; D gene: TRBD1; J gene: TRBJ2-7; clone size: .; CDR3 DNA: TGTGCCAGCAGTTTTAGCAGGGACAGTTCCTACGAGCAGTACTTC; CDR3 protein: CASSFSRDSSYEQYF
V gene: TRBV5-1; D gene: TRBD1; J gene: TRBJ1-1; clone size: few; CDR3 DNA: TGCGCCAGCAGCTTGGGGGACAGCCGAAACACTGAAGCTTTCTTT; CDR3 protein: CASSLGDSRNTEAFF
V gene: TRBV12-3/TRBV12-4; D gene: TRBD1; J gene: TRBJ2-5; clone size: few; CDR3 DNA: TGTGCCAGCAGTTTCGGACAGGAGGAGACCCAGTACTTC; CDR3 protein: CASSFGQEETQYF
V gene: TRBV5-1; D gene: .; J gene: TRBJ2-3; clone size: many; CDR3 DNA: TGCGCCAGCAGGTACCAGGGCACAGATACGCAGTATTTT; CDR3 protein: CASRYQGTDTQYF
V gene: TRBV9; D gene: .; J gene: TRBJ2-3; clone size: many; CDR3 DNA: TGTGCCAGCAGCGGAGTAGCGGATACGCAGTATTTT; CDR3 protein: CASSGVADTQYF
V gene: TRBV7-6; D gene: .; J gene: TRBJ1-5; clone size: few; CDR3 DNA: TGTGCCAGCAGCTTAGGGGGTGGGGAACAGCCCCAGCATTTT; CDR3 protein: CASSLGGGEQPQHF
V gene: TRBV12-3/TRBV12-4; D gene: TRBD2; J gene: TRBJ2-2; clone size: many; CDR3 DNA: TGTGCCAGCAGACCTCTAGCGGGAGGGTATACCGGGGAGCTGTTTTTT; CDR3 protein: CASRPLAGGYTGELFF
V gene: TRBV4-2; D gene: .; J gene: TRBJ1-4; clone size: many; CDR3 DNA: TGTGCCAGCAGCCAAGGGCTTAATGAAAAACTGTTTTTT; CDR3 protein: CASSQGLNEKLFF
V gene: TRBV2; D gene: .; J gene: TRBJ1-4; clone size: .; CDR3 DNA: TGTGCCAGCAGTGACGGGGTAACTAATGAAAAACTGTTTTTT; CDR3 protein: CASSDGVTNEKLFF
V gene: TRBV6-1; D gene: .; J gene: TRBJ2-7; clone size: many; CDR3 DNA: TGTGCCAGCAGTGAAGCTATCAGGGTCCACTACGAGCAGTACTTC; CDR3 protein: CASSEAIRVHYEQYF
V gene: TRBV7-9; D gene: .; J gene: TRBJ2-1; clone size: many; CDR3 DNA: TGTGCCAGCAGCCATGGGTCTAGTTACAATGAGCAGTTCTTC; CDR3 protein: CASSHGSSYNEQFF
V gene: TRBV11-3; D gene: TRBD2; J gene: TRBJ2-1; clone size: few; CDR3 DNA: TGTGCCAGCAGCTCCGGGACTAGAGATGAGCAGTTCTTC; CDR3 protein: CASSSGTRDEQFF
V gene: TRBV29-1; D gene: .; J gene: TRBJ1-2; clone size: many; CDR3 DNA: TGCAGCGTTTTAGCTAACTATGGCTACACCTTC; CDR3 protein: CSVLANYGYTF
V gene: TRBV30; D gene: .; J gene: TRBJ2-7; clone size: .; CDR3 DNA: TGTGCCTGCAGTGACAGGGAGGTTTCCTACGAGCAGTACTTC; CDR3 protein: CACSDREVSYEQYF
V gene: TRBV7-9; D gene: .; J gene: TRBJ2-1; clone size: many; CDR3 DNA: TGTGCCAGCAGAGGTAGATCGAGAAACTTTCAATATGAGCAGTTCTTC; CDR3 protein: CASRGRSRNFQYEQFF
V gene: TRBV4-3; D gene: .; J gene: TRBJ2-7; clone size: few; CDR3 DNA: TGCGCCAGCAGCCAAGTCAGGCGGGTCCACGAGCAGTACTTC; CDR3 protein: CASSQVRRVHEQYF
V gene: TRBV3-1; D gene: TRBD1; J gene: TRBJ1-2; clone size: few; CDR3 DNA: TGTGCCAGCAGCCTGACCCCGACAGGGTCTGGCTACACCTTC; CDR3 protein: CASSLTPTGSGYTF
V gene: TRBV5-4; D gene: .; J gene: TRBJ2-2; clone size: few; CDR3 DNA: TGTGCCAGCAGCTTACCCCAGGGAGGTACCGGGGAGCTGTTTTTT; CDR3 protein: CASSLPQGGTGELFF
V gene: TRBV12-3/TRBV12-4; D gene: .; J gene: TRBJ1-2; clone size: many; CDR3 DNA: TGTGCCAGCAGTTTGCAGACGGTCTATGGCTACACCTTC; CDR3 protein: CASSLQTVYGYTF
V gene: TRBV30; D gene: TRBD2; J gene: TRBJ2-5; clone size: .; CDR3 DNA: TGTGCCTGGAACCCAGCGGGAGGTTGGGAGACCCAGTACTTC; CDR3 protein: CAWNPAGGWETQYF
V gene: TRBV27; D gene: .; J gene: TRBJ1-1; clone size: .; CDR3 DNA: TGTGCCACCCCCAGGGACGCGGCCACTGAAGCTTTCTTT; CDR3 protein: CATPRDAATEAFF
V gene: TRBV5-4; D gene: .; J gene: TRBJ1-3; clone size: .; CDR3 DNA: TGTGCCAGCAGCTTGAGTGGGGGATCTGGAAACACCATATATTTT; CDR3 protein: CASSLSGGSGNTIYF
V gene: TRBV20-1; D gene: TRBD1; J gene: TRBJ2-4; clone size: many; CDR3 DNA: TGCAGTGCTAGAGCCGGGGGACAGGGAAAAAACATTCAGTACTTC; CDR3 protein: CSARAGGQGKNIQYF
V gene: TRBV28; D gene: TRBD2; J gene: TRBJ2-1; clone size: .; CDR3 DNA: TGTGCCAGCAGTTTAGGGTCTAGCGGGAATGGTAATGAGCAGTTCTTC; CDR3 protein: CASSLGSSGNGNEQFF
V gene: TRBV29-1; D gene: .; J gene: TRBJ2-3; clone size: few; CDR3 DNA: TGCAGCGTTAATAGCGGTACTAGCACAGATACGCAGTATTTT; CDR3 protein: CSVNSGTSTDTQYF
V gene: TRBV24-1; D gene: TRBD2; J gene: TRBJ2-1; clone size: few; CDR3 DNA: TGTGCCACCAGCCTTAGCGGGGGATACAATGAGCAGTTCTTC; CDR3 protein: CATSLSGGYNEQFF
V gene: TRBV29-1; D gene: TRBD2; J gene: TRBJ2-3; clone size: many; CDR3 DNA: TGCAGCGCGTCCGGGACTAGCAGATCCACAGATACGCAGTATTTT; CDR3 protein: CSASGTSRSTDTQYF
V gene: TRBV29-1; D gene: .; J gene: TRBJ2-1; clone size: many; CDR3 DNA: TGCAGCGTTGAGTTATACAATGAGCAGTTCTTC; CDR3 protein: CSVELYNEQFF
V gene: TRBV27; D gene: TRBD1; J gene: TRBJ1-5; clone size: .; CDR3 DNA: TGTGCCAGCAGCCTGACGGGACAGGGTTTGCAGCCCCAGCATTTT; CDR3 protein: CASSLTGQGLQPQHF
V gene: TRBV20-1; D gene: TRBD2; J gene: TRBJ2-7; clone size: .; CDR3 DNA: TGCAGTGCTAGAGATCTGTCTGGCGGGAGGGCCGGGTTTTACGAGCAGTACTTC; CDR3 protein: CSARDLSGGRAGFYEQYF
V gene: TRBV28; D gene: .; J gene: TRBJ2-3; clone size: .; CDR3 DNA: TGTGCCAGCGAGGCCTTCACCACTAGCACAGATACGCAGTATTTT; CDR3 protein: CASEAFTTSTDTQYF
V gene: TRBV9; D gene: TRBD1; J gene: TRBJ1-1; clone size: .; CDR3 DNA: TGTGCCAGCAGCGTAGGTTCCGGGACAGAGGGCGCTGGGACTGAAGCTTTCTTT; CDR3 protein: CASSVGSGTEGAGTEAFF
V gene: TRBV20-1; D gene: .; J gene: TRBJ2-2; clone size: .; CDR3 DNA: TGCAGTGCTAGAGACTCCGGGTCAGCGAACACCGGGGAGCTGTTTTTT; CDR3 protein: CSARDSGSANTGELFF
V gene: TRBV20-1; D gene: TRBD2; J gene: TRBJ2-3; clone size: many; CDR3 DNA: TGCAGTGCTAGAGATTGGGAGGGAGGTTTGGCAGATACGCAGTATTTT; CDR3 protein: CSARDWEGGLADTQYF
V gene: TRBV7-6; D gene: .; J gene: TRBJ2-3; clone size: few; CDR3 DNA: TGTGCCAGCAGCTTACACGGATCTTCCGCACAGATAACGCAGTATTTT; CDR3 protein: CASSLHGSSAQITQYF
V gene: TRBV4-1; D gene: .; J gene: TRBJ2-1; clone size: .; CDR3 DNA: TGCGCCAGCAGCCAAGCGGGTTTTGACAATGAGCAGTTCTTC; CDR3 protein: CASSQAGFDNEQFF
V gene: TRBV20-1; D gene: .; J gene: TRBJ1-2; clone size: .; CDR3 DNA: TGCAGTGCTAGAGAAATGGTACACGCTTTCAACTATGGCTACACCTTC; CDR3 protein: CSAREMVHAFNYGYTF
V gene: TRBV5-1; D gene: .; J gene: TRBJ1-1; clone size: once; CDR3 DNA: TGCGCCAGCAGCTTGGTCCTAGGGGGGCGCGACACTGAAGCTTTCTTT; CDR3 protein: CASSLVLGGRDTEAFF
V gene: TRBV29-1; D gene: .; J gene: TRBJ2-7; clone size: .; CDR3 DNA: TGCAGCGTTGTAACATCCGGTCCCGCAGAGCAGTACTTC; CDR3 protein: CSVVTSGPAEQYF
V gene: TRBV28; D gene: .; J gene: TRBJ1-5; clone size: many; CDR3 DNA: TGTGCCAGCAGCCCTCCGTCAGGTAATATTGGCAATCAGCCCCAGCATTTT; CDR3 protein: CASSPPSGNIGNQPQHF
V gene: TRBV10-3; D gene: .; J gene: TRBJ2-5; clone size: .; CDR3 DNA: TGTGCCATCAGTGAGCGCGGCGAGACCCAGTACTTC; CDR3 protein: CAISERGETQYF
V gene: TRBV6-2/TRBV6-3; D gene: .; J gene: TRBJ2-4; clone size: few; CDR3 DNA: TGTGCCAGCAGCTCGAACCTTGGACAGCGATCAGCCAAAAACATTCAGTACTTC; CDR3 protein: CASSSNLGQRSAKNIQYF
V gene: TRBV2; D gene: .; J gene: TRBJ2-7; clone size: many; CDR3 DNA: TGTGCCAGCACCCCCCGTTCGGGAGCGTCCTACGAGCAGTACTTC; CDR3 protein: CASTPRSGASYEQYF
V gene: TRBV7-2; D gene: .; J gene: TRBJ2-5; clone size: few; CDR3 DNA: TGTGCCAGCAGTGGTTTCCAAGAGACCCAGTACTTC; CDR3 protein: CASSGFQETQYF
V gene: TRBV4-1; D gene: .; J gene: TRBJ1-5; clone size: .; CDR3 DNA: TGCGCCAGCAGCCAAACGGCGAATAGCAATCAGCCCCAGCATTTT; CDR3 protein: CASSQTANSNQPQHF
V gene: TRBV28; D gene: .; J gene: TRBJ2-7; clone size: few; CDR3 DNA: TGTGCCAGCAGCCCAACCGCGGGTAGCTCCTACGAGCAGTACTTC; CDR3 protein: CASSPTAGSSYEQYF
V gene: TRBV28; D gene: .; J gene: TRBJ2-5; clone size: .; CDR3 DNA: TGTGCCAGCAGTAACCAAGAGACCCAGTACTTC; CDR3 protein: CASSNQETQYF
V gene: TRBV5-6; D gene: .; J gene: TRBJ2-6; clone size: .; CDR3 DNA: TGTGCCAGCAGCCTACCCGGCGACTCTGGGGCCAACGTCCTGACTTTC; CDR3 protein: CASSLPGDSGANVLTF
V gene: TRBV15; D gene: TRBD1; J gene: TRBJ1-5; clone size: many; CDR3 DNA: TGTGCCACCAGCCCAAGCCAGGGGGGCAATCAGCCCCAGCATTTT; CDR3 protein: CATSPSQGGNQPQHF
V gene: TRBV7-2; D gene: .; J gene: TRBJ2-1; clone size: many; CDR3 DNA: TGTGCCAGCAGCTTAGCGGGGCGGAATGAGCAGTTCTTC; CDR3 protein: CASSLAGRNEQFF